This T cell receptor (beta chain) appears in the sequencing data of a study of resident and recirculating memory T cells in vitiligo. The study's findings and limits: No single dominant TCR clone appeared; lesion clonality varied.

Here immunoSEQ multiplex PCR was the method, and the copy in TCRdb shows in-frame clones only, minus some. The sample has 75,000 to 95,000 clones, about 91% seen once. CDR3 size: 14 residues. Germline CDR1 reads SQVTM; CDR2 reads ANQGSEA. V was clipped by 5 bases and J by 1 base; unmatched bases: 5. A remark on this clone: Its matching antigen is unknown.

The TCR originated in a male donor with vitiligo. This sequence joins TRBV29-1 and TRBJ1-1; TRBD1 agrees at 9 bases. Material: blood. The CDR3 sequence: CSVPKDRGNTEAFF. In DNA form, the CDR3 reads TGCAGCGTTCCCAAGGACAGGGGGAACACTGAAGCTTTCTTT.